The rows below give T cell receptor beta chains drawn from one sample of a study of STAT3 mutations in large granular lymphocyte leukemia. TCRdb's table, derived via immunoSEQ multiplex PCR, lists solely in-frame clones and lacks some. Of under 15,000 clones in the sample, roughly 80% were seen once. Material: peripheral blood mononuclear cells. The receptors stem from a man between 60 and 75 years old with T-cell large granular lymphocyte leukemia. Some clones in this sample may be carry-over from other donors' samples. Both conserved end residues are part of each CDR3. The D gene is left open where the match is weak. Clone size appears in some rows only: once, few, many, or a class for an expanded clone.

TGTGCCAGCTTAGGACAGGGGAGCGTCACTGAAGCTTTCTTT	CASLGQGSVTEAFF	TRBD1	TRBJ1-1	TRBV18	once
TGTGCCAGCAGTGATTTTAGGGGACAGGCAGCGAATCAGCCCCAGCATTTT	CASSDFRGQAANQPQHF	TRBD1	TRBJ1-5	TRBV6-1	.
TGTGCCAGCACCCCTAGGGGCACAGATACGCAGTATTTT	CASTPRGTDTQYF	.	TRBJ2-3	TRBV6-6	.
TGTGCCAGCAGCGGGACAGGCATCGGTAGCTCCTACGAGCAGTACTTC	CASSGTGIGSSYEQYF	TRBD1	TRBJ2-7	TRBV5-4	.
TGCAGCGTTGACAGGGAAGGGATTAACGAGCAGTACTTC	CSVDREGINEQYF	.	TRBJ2-7	TRBV29-1	few
TGTGCCAGTAGTATAACGGCCTATGGCTACACCTTC	CASSITAYGYTF	.	TRBJ1-2	TRBV19	.
TGTGCCAGCAGCCCAGCCCGCCAAGAGACCCAGTACTTC	CASSPARQETQYF	.	TRBJ2-5	TRBV7-2	few
TGCGCCAGCAGCCAAGCCGGGACTAGCGGAGCAAGTGAGCAGTTCTTC	CASSQAGTSGASEQFF	TRBD2	TRBJ2-1	TRBV4-3	.
TGTGCCAGCAACGACGCCCACTACGAGCAGTACTTC	CASNDAHYEQYF	.	TRBJ2-7	TRBV2	.
TGTGCCAGCAGCTCCGCGGGACAGGGGGCTCGGAGGGAGTACTTC	CASSSAGQGARREYF	TRBD1	TRBJ2-4	TRBV7-2	.
TGTGCCAGCAGTTACTACCTAGGGGGGGATCAGCCCCAGCATTTT	CASSYYLGGDQPQHF	.	TRBJ1-5	TRBV6-5	.
TGCGCCAGCAGCCACTTAGGGTCAACTAATGAAAAACTGTTTTTT	CASSHLGSTNEKLFF	.	TRBJ1-4	TRBV5-1	few
TGTGCCAGCAGCTTAGGGACTAGCGGGAGTAAGCTGTTTTTT	CASSLGTSGSKLFF	TRBD2	TRBJ2-2	TRBV7-9	.
TGTGCCTGGAGTGTAGGGGAGGGAACTCAGCCCCAGCATTTT	CAWSVGEGTQPQHF	.	TRBJ1-5	TRBV30	.
TGTGCCAGCAGTTTGCCACCGGGACTAGGATTCGATGAGCAGTTCTTC	CASSLPPGLGFDEQFF	TRBD2	TRBJ2-1	TRBV6-6	.
TGTGCCAGTAGTAGAAAACAGGGAACTATGAACACTGAAGCTTTCTTT	CASSRKQGTMNTEAFF	.	TRBJ1-1	TRBV19	.
TGTGCCAGCAGCCAGACAGAGGCCCTTTGCTTC	CASSQTEALCF	.	TRBJ2-4	TRBV2	.
TGTGCCAGCAACCCCGGGACAGGGTCTAACTATGGCTACACCTTC	CASNPGTGSNYGYTF	TRBD1	TRBJ1-2	TRBV6-6	.
TGTGCCAGCAGCAAACTAACCCAGGTCAATAGCAATCAGCCCCAGCATTTT	CASSKLTQVNSNQPQHF	.	TRBJ1-5	TRBV21-1	.
TGCGCCGGGATCCGGGACAGGGCCACAGATACGCAGTATTTT	CAGIRDRATDTQYF	TRBD1	TRBJ2-3	TRBV5-1	.
TGTGCCAGCAGTTGGACAGGCGACCAAGAGACCCAGTACTTC	CASSWTGDQETQYF	TRBD1	TRBJ2-5	TRBV27	.
TGTGCCAGCAGTGAAGTCAGGGGGTCCTACAATGAGCAGTTCTTC	CASSEVRGSYNEQFF	TRBD1	TRBJ2-1	TRBV2	once
TGTGCCAGCAGCTTGCCGAACAGTCCCCAGCATTTT	CASSLPNSPQHF	.	TRBJ1-5	TRBV5-4	.
TGTGCCAGCAGTGATGCGGGAGTCGGGTCTGGGGCCAACGTCCTGACTTTC	CASSDAGVGSGANVLTF	TRBD2	TRBJ2-6	TRBV2	.
TGCGCCAGCAGTGACTCGAGGGCGGGGAAAGCTTTCTTT	CASSDSRAGKAFF	.	TRBJ1-1	TRBV10-2	.
TGTGCCAGCAGTTTAGGAGGTGCACAGCGGATTTTAGTGTACGAGCAGTACTTC	CASSLGGAQRILVYEQYF	.	TRBJ2-7	TRBV28	.
TGTGCCAGCAGCAAACGAGGCGCCTGGTGGCTTTGGTACGAGCAGTACTTC	CASSKRGAWWLWYEQYF	.	TRBJ2-7	TRBV7-3	.
TGTGCCAGCAGGAGGACCGCGAGCTCCTACGAGCAGTACTTC	CASRRTASSYEQYF	.	TRBJ2-7	TRBV6-5	.
TGTGCCAGTAGTATCCGGGACCTCGCTAACTATGGCTACACCTTC	CASSIRDLANYGYTF	.	TRBJ1-2	TRBV19	medium-sized
TGTGCCAGCAGCTTGGGACAGGGTGAAAAACTGTTTTTT	CASSLGQGEKLFF	TRBD1	TRBJ1-4	TRBV7-9	few
TGTGCCAGCAGTCCGGACAGGGTGGGAGGTTCACCCCTCCACTTT	CASSPDRVGGSPLHF	TRBD1	TRBJ1-6	TRBV6-5	.
TGTGCCTGGAGCGTGGGAGGGGACCAGCCCCAGCATTTT	CAWSVGGDQPQHF	.	TRBJ1-5	TRBV30	.
TGTGCCAGCAGCTTGTCTCCGTTAGCGGCCGAGCAGTTCTTC	CASSLSPLAAEQFF	.	TRBJ2-1	TRBV5-6	.
TGTGCCATCAGTGGCCAGGGGTCAGATACGCAGTATTTT	CAISGQGSDTQYF	.	TRBJ2-3	TRBV10-3	.
TGTGCCATCAGTGAGTCAGGGAACTCTGGGGCCAACGTCCTGACTTTC	CAISESGNSGANVLTF	.	TRBJ2-6	TRBV10-3	.
TGTGCCAGCAGCTTTCCGGGGCCGGCCGGGAGAGAGCTGTTTTTT	CASSFPGPAGRELFF	.	TRBJ2-2	TRBV5-6	.
TGTGCCAGCAATATTGGACAGACCGGGACTGAAGCTTTCTTT	CASNIGQTGTEAFF	.	TRBJ1-1	TRBV6-5	.
TGTGCCAGCAGCTTCGGGGCAGGGGGCCCGAACACTGAAGCTTTCTTT	CASSFGAGGPNTEAFF	TRBD1	TRBJ1-1	TRBV5-4	.
TGTGCCAGCAGCTTAGCATTCAGCGGGAGTGCCCACAATGAGCAGTTCTTC	CASSLAFSGSAHNEQFF	TRBD2	TRBJ2-1	TRBV7-2	.
TGCGCCAGCAGTGAGTCTAGCGGGGAGCTGTTTTTT	CASSESSGELFF	.	TRBJ2-2	TRBV10-1	once
TGCGCCAGCAGCCGACAACAGGGGGAGGGCGGGGAGCTGTTTTTT	CASSRQQGEGGELFF	.	TRBJ2-2	TRBV4-3	few
TGCGCCAGCAGCTTTGCCCCACAGGGGAGCGGAGTATCCTACGAGCAGTACTTC	CASSFAPQGSGVSYEQYF	TRBD1	TRBJ2-7	TRBV5-1	once
TGTGCCAGCATCAACTTGGGGCGACAGGAGCAGTACTTC	CASINLGRQEQYF	.	TRBJ2-7	TRBV28	.
TGTGCCAGCAGCCAGACAGGGAACCAAGAGACCCAGTACTTC	CASSQTGNQETQYF	TRBD1	TRBJ2-5	TRBV5-4	.
TGTGCCTGGAGTGCAGCCCGGGACAGGATTAAGGCTGAAGCTTTCTTT	CAWSAARDRIKAEAFF	TRBD1	TRBJ1-1	TRBV30	.
TGTGCCAGCAGCCCGCAAGCGGGAGGAGAGACCCAGTACTTC	CASSPQAGGETQYF	TRBD2	TRBJ2-5	TRBV9	.
TGTGCCAGCAGCCCGGGGACCTCTGGAAACACCATATATTTT	CASSPGTSGNTIYF	.	TRBJ1-3	TRBV28	.
TGTGCCAGCAGTGAATCAGGACAGGGGTACAATCAGCCCCAGCATTTT	CASSESGQGYNQPQHF	TRBD1	TRBJ1-5	TRBV25-1	.
TGTGCCAGCAGTTTTAGTATTGGACAAGACTCCTACGAGCAGTACTTC	CASSFSIGQDSYEQYF	.	TRBJ2-7	TRBV28	few
TGTGCCAGCAGCCCTTCAGGGCCCCAGCTGTTTTTT	CASSPSGPQLFF	.	TRBJ1-4	TRBV4-2	.
TGTGCCAGCAGCCAACCGGGACTAGGAATCTATGAGCAGTTCTTC	CASSQPGLGIYEQFF	TRBD2	TRBJ2-1	TRBV7-9	.
TGCGCCAGCAGTGGGGGAGGGGTTCACACTGAAGCTTTCTTT	CASSGGGVHTEAFF	.	TRBJ1-1	TRBV10-2	.
TGTGCCAGCAGTTTGCTAGCGGGAGGGTACAATGAGCAGTTCTTC	CASSLLAGGYNEQFF	TRBD2	TRBJ2-1	TRBV6-6	.
TGTGCCAGCAGTATGACCGGGACAGTAGCTGAAGCTTTCTTT	CASSMTGTVAEAFF	TRBD1	TRBJ1-1	TRBV25-1	.
TGTGCCAGTAGTACTAGCGGGTACAACAATGAGCAGTTCTTC	CASSTSGYNNEQFF	TRBD2	TRBJ2-1	TRBV19	.